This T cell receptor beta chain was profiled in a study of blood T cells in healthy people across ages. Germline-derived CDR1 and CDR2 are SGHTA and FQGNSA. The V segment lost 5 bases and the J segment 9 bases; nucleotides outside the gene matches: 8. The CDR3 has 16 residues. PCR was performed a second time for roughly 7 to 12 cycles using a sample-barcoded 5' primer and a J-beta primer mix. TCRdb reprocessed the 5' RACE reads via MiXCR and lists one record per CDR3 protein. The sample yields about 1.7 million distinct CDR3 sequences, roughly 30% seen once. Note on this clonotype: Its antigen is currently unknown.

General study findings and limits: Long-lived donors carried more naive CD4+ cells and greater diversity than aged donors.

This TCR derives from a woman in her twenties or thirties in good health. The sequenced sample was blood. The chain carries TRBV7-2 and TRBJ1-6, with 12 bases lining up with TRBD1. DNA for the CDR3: TGTGCCAGCAGCCCGAACCGGGACAGGGGGCTTTCACCCCTCCACTTT. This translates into CASSPNRDRGLSPLHF.